These T cell receptor beta chains were read from a single sample in a study of cytomegalovirus exposure and HLA in healthy donors. Produced via immunoSEQ multiplex PCR; TCRdb's table is partial and in-frame only. Found here are about 89,000 clones, 85% of them singletons; the top ten hold 7.4%. Sequencing input: PBMCs. The receptor set was obtained from a man aged 40-49 years in good health and CMV-seropositive. CDR3s include the opening cysteine and the closing phenylalanine or tryptophan. The order of the fields is clone size, V gene, J gene, D gene, CDR3 protein, CDR3 DNA. The D gene is left open where the match is weak. Clone size is stated in some rows and not others, as once, few, many or a class when expanded.

-	TRBV28	TRBJ2-7	TRBD2	CASQTSGSSGYEQYF	TGTGCCAGCCAGACTAGCGGGTCATCGGGGTACGAGCAGTACTTC
-	TRBV7-8	TRBJ2-7	TRBD2	CASSLVLAGMGEQYF	TGTGCCAGCAGCTTAGTATTAGCGGGCATGGGCGAGCAGTACTTC
-	TRBV10-1	TRBJ2-1	-	CASSLYLAPPNEQFF	TGCGCCAGCAGTCTCTATCTAGCTCCCCCCAATGAGCAGTTCTTC
-	TRBV7-9	TRBJ1-1	-	CASSLGPGSGMNTEAFF	TGTGCCAGCAGCTTAGGCCCAGGCAGCGGTATGAACACTGAAGCTTTCTTT
once	TRBV5-1	TRBJ2-1	TRBD2	CASSKGTSGSSYNEQFF	TGCGCCAGCAGCAAGGGGACTAGCGGTAGCTCCTACAATGAGCAGTTCTTC
-	TRBV7-2	TRBJ2-3	TRBD2	CASSSVLAGRDTQYF	TGTGCCAGCAGCTCAGTCCTAGCGGGAAGAGATACGCAGTATTTT
-	TRBV21-1	TRBJ1-3	-	CASSRAGDSFDTIYF	TGTGCCAGCAGCAGGGCCGGGGATAGTTTTGACACCATATATTTT
-	TRBV19	TRBJ1-2	-	CASTPQGNRAPNYGYTF	TGTGCCAGTACCCCCCAGGGCAACAGAGCACCTAACTATGGCTACACCTTC
-	TRBV4-1	TRBJ2-1	TRBD2	CASSPRTSGRSYNEQFF	TGCGCCAGCAGCCCTAGGACTAGCGGGAGGTCTTACAATGAGCAGTTCTTC
-	TRBV10-1	TRBJ1-6	-	CASSAHSNSPLHF	TGCGCCAGCAGTGCCCACAGCAATTCACCCCTCCACTTT
once	TRBV7-3	TRBJ1-1	TRBD1	CASSPQGGLNTEAFF	TGTGCCAGCAGCCCGCAGGGGGGCTTGAACACTGAAGCTTTCTTT
-	TRBV25-1	TRBJ1-4	-	CASSEKEGNEKLFF	TGTGCCAGCAGTGAAAAGGAGGGGAATGAAAAACTGTTTTTT
-	TRBV9	TRBJ1-1	TRBD1	CASSVAWTGNTEAFF	TGTGCCAGCAGCGTCGCCTGGACAGGGAACACTGAAGCTTTCTTT
-	TRBV2	TRBJ2-7	TRBD1	CASRDGTGGKYEQYF	TGTGCCAGCAGGGACGGGACAGGGGGCAAGTACGAGCAGTACTTC
-	TRBV18	TRBJ1-5	-	CASSPVGARNQPQHF	TGTGCCAGCTCACCAGTGGGGGCGCGCAATCAGCCCCAGCATTTT
-	TRBV7-3	TRBJ2-3	TRBD2	CASSLNPFGLAGAAGTDTQYF	TGTGCCAGCAGCTTAAATCCATTTGGACTAGCGGGGGCCGCGGGCACAGATACGCAGTATTTT
-	TRBV5-8	TRBJ2-1	TRBD1	CASSRGQGVYNEQFF	TGTGCCAGCAGCCGAGGACAGGGGGTCTACAATGAGCAGTTCTTC